The present T cell receptor (beta chain) was sequenced within a study of CD8+ T cells in alopecia areata. Notes on the study in general: Mice showed clearer TCR sharing than patients did, a gap that was possibly HLA-related.

This CDR3 spans 16 amino acids. Germline CDR1 and CDR2: SQVTM and ANQGSEA. Deletions cut 2 bases from V and 2 bases from J, with 19 bases between. The sequencing template was cDNA reverse transcribed from extracted RNA. Sequenced by immunoSEQ multiplex PCR; TCRdb stores in-frame clones only, minus some. The sample comprises about 150,000 clones, about 87% of which are singletons, and roughly 16% rests with the top ten. In the case of this clone: Its antigen is still unknown.

This receptor was obtained from a human donor with alopecia areata. Sample: CD8+ T cells sorted from blood, taken at week 0. The chain has TRBV29-1 and TRBJ2-7; the D gene is possibly TRBD2 (6 bases). Here the CDR3 reads CSVELGGNVSPYEQYF. CDR3 DNA: TGCAGCGTTGAATTGGGGGGTAACGTCAGTCCCTACGAGCAGTACTTC.